These 10 T cell receptor beta chains came from one sample sequenced in a study of cytomegalovirus exposure and HLA in healthy donors. Amplification used 60 Vbeta primers and 13 Jbeta primers. Only in-frame clones appear in the TCRdb table, and some are missing; sequencing was by immunoSEQ multiplex PCR. The repertoire holds some 130,000 clones, with 80% as singletons. The sequencing input was PBMCs. Source of these receptors: a man under 40 in good health and CMV-seronegative.

The chain employs TRBV15 and TRBJ2-5; D call uncertain. Germline CDR1 is LNHNV and CDR2 is YYDKDF (reference sequence). The CDR3 is 11 residues long. V gave up 0 bases and J gave up 8 bases, with 4 bases separating them. The CDR3 protein is CATSREATQYF. CDR3 sequence (DNA): TGTGCCACCAGCAGAGAGGCCACCCAGTACTTC.

The chain recombines TRBV28 with TRBJ2-3, with 15 bases fitting TRBD2. The CDR3 consists of 17 residues. CDR1 and CDR2 from the germline V gene are MDHEN and SYDVKM. Trimming at V came to 2 bases and at J to 4 bases, leaving 4 bases not matched to a gene. This CDR3 reads CASSLPRTSGRADTQYF. The CDR3 DNA reads TGTGCCAGCAGTTTACCTCGGACTAGCGGGAGGGCAGATACGCAGTATTTT.

In its sample, this clone was seen a few times. The chain uses TRBV6-5 and TRBJ1-2; D may be TRBD1 (6 bases). CDR1 is MNHEY and CDR2 is SVGAGI in the germline V gene. Between the trimmed V and J ends, which lost 4 bases and 4 bases, there was a span of 10 bases. CDR3 length: 13 amino acids. As DNA, the CDR3 is TGTGCCAGCAGTTTACGAGGGGGCTATGGCTACACCTTC. Translating gives CASSLRGGYGYTF.

The chain is built from TRBV28 and TRBJ1-4; the D is unclear. The V end was cut by 3 bases, the J end by 6 bases, with 14 bases between. The CDR3 consists of 15 residues. The germline V gene has CDR1 MDHEN and CDR2 SYDVKM. This chain's CDR3 is CASSLISGGDEKLFF. The CDR3, as DNA: TGTGCCAGCAGTTTGATTAGCGGCGGCGATGAAAAACTGTTTTTT.

This chain uses TRBV5-1 with TRBJ2-3, with 7 bases that match TRBD2. Germline assignment: CDR1 SGHRS and CDR2 YFSETQ. Germline trimming cut 4 bases from V and 4 bases from J; bases unmatched to any gene: 9. This CDR3 is 15 amino acids long. CDR3 protein: CASSRSGGSPDTQYF. The CDR3 DNA reads as TGCGCCAGCAGCAGGTCCGGCGGGAGCCCAGATACGCAGTATTTT.

V is TRBV5-1 and J is TRBJ2-2; possible D gene TRBD1, 7 bases. Per germline, CDR1 SGHRS and CDR2 YFSETQ. The CDR3 is made up of 16 amino acids. V was pared by 0 bases and J by 4 bases, with 13 bases between. The CDR3 spells CASSLVAGGITGELFF. The DNA of the CDR3 is TGCGCCAGCAGCTTGGTTGCAGGGGGGATCACCGGGGAGCTGTTTTTT.

The chain uses TRBV9 and TRBJ2-4, with 8 bases aligning to TRBD1. The germline CDR1 and CDR2 sequences are SGDLS and YYNGEE. V was pared by 2 bases and J by 4 bases, with 5 bases of the junction left unmatched. The CDR3 runs to 15 residues. This chain's CDR3 is CASSVTGALKNIQYF. The DNA for the CDR3 is TGTGCCAGCAGCGTGACAGGGGCACTGAAAAACATTCAGTACTTC.

The genes are TRBV29-1 and TRBJ1-1; TRBD1 is a possible D gene (5 bases). Germline loops: CDR1 SQVTM, CDR2 ANQGSEA. The V end lost 7 bases, the J end lost 4 bases, and 10 bases lay between the germline ends. The CDR3 spans 11 residues. CDR3 residues: CSATGGTEAFF. In nucleotides, the CDR3 is TGCAGCGCCACGGGGGGCACTGAAGCTTTCTTT.

V usage is TRBV30 and J usage is TRBJ2-1; D gene unclear. Trimming removed 4 bases from V and 3 bases from J, with 16 bases in between. The CDR3 runs to 15 residues. From germline, CDR1 is GTSNPN and CDR2 SVGIG (reference sequence). CDR3 nucleotides: TGTGCCTGGAAGAAGGAGACCCTTAGCTACAATGAGCAGTTCTTC. This codes for CAWKKETLSYNEQFF. The whole variable domain, filled in from reference TRBV30 and TRBJ2-1, reads SQTIHQWPATLVQPVGSPLSLECTVEGTSNPNLYWYRQAAGRGLQLLFYSVGIGQISSEVPQNLSASRPQDRQFILSSKKLLLSDSGFYLCAWKKETLSYNEQFFGPGTRLTVL.

The chain uses TRBV7-9 and TRBJ2-1; possible D gene TRBD2, 5 bases. The CDR3 sequence is 13 residues long. Trimming pared 2 bases from V and 4 bases from J, leaving 6 bases between. The V gene's germline CDR1 is SEHNR and CDR2 FQNEAQ (reference sequence). The CDR3 spells CASSLSGYNEQFF. The CDR3 nucleotides are TGTGCCAGCAGCTTATCGGGGTACAATGAGCAGTTCTTC.